Listed below are T cell receptor beta chains from one sample, sequenced in a study of T cell responses to AZD1222 COVID-19 vaccine. Clones were read by immunoSEQ multiplex PCR, and TCRdb kept only the in-frame ones, dropping some. Seen here are more than 150,000 clones, just over 90% observed once, and the top ten hold over 0.75%. Specimen: peripheral blood, collected on day 0 of AZD1222 vaccination. These receptors all stem from an adult in good health. CDR3s include the opening cysteine and the closing phenylalanine or tryptophan. D genes are given only for firm matches. Expanded clones get a size class; other rows say once, few or many, or leave the size out.

size	V	J	D	CDR3	DNA
.	TRBV19	TRBJ2-3	.	CASKLGGLSTDTQYF	TGTGCCAGTAAGCTCGGGGGGCTAAGCACAGATACGCAGTATTTT
.	TRBV9	TRBJ2-2	.	CASSVVPTVVTGELFF	TGTGCCAGCAGCGTAGTTCCTACCGTTGTGACCGGGGAGCTGTTTTTT
few	TRBV6-1	TRBJ1-1	.	CASSDQGLNTEAFF	TGTGCCAGCAGTGACCAGGGTTTGAACACTGAAGCTTTCTTT
.	TRBV6-6	TRBJ2-7	.	CASSYSWGFYEQYF	TGTGCCAGCAGTTACTCGTGGGGATTCTACGAGCAGTACTTC
few	TRBV14	TRBJ1-2	.	CASSRNRAPGDGYTF	TGTGCCAGCAGCCGAAACAGGGCCCCGGGGGATGGCTACACCTTC
.	TRBV19	TRBJ1-5	.	CASKEGTGPQHF	TGTGCCAGTAAAGAAGGGACTGGGCCCCAGCATTTT
.	TRBV9	TRBJ2-2	.	CASSAENTGELFF	TGTGCCAGCAGCGCAGAAAACACCGGGGAGCTGTTTTTT
.	TRBV9	TRBJ1-1	.	CASSATPLNTEAFF	TGTGCCAGCAGCGCGACGCCCCTGAACACTGAAGCTTTCTTT
.	TRBV15	TRBJ2-7	.	CATSNQDRSITYEQYF	TGTGCCACCAGCAATCAAGACCGCTCGATTACCTACGAGCAGTACTTC
.	TRBV29-1	TRBJ1-2	TRBD1	CSVARDSNYGYTF	TGCAGCGTCGCCCGGGACAGCAACTATGGCTACACCTTC
.	TRBV2	TRBJ1-4	TRBD1	CASSDVGIGRQGKKLFF	TGTGCCAGCAGTGACGTCGGGATCGGGAGACAGGGTAAAAAACTGTTTTTT
.	TRBV2	TRBJ2-1	.	CASSRTNNEQFF	TGTGCCAGCTCTCGCACCAACAATGAGCAGTTCTTC
.	TRBV11-2	TRBJ1-2	.	CASSLDPQRDGYTF	TGTGCCAGCAGCTTAGATCCCCAGCGGGATGGCTACACCTTC
.	TRBV28	TRBJ1-2	TRBD1	CASSFLGQGYGYTF	TGTGCCAGCAGTTTCTTGGGACAGGGCTATGGCTACACCTTC
once	TRBV7-2	TRBJ2-6	TRBD1	CASSLRQGGSSGANVLTF	TGTGCCAGCAGCTTACGACAGGGGGGCTCCTCTGGGGCCAACGTCCTGACTTTC
once	TRBV2	TRBJ2-5	TRBD2	CASSDTSGRKQETQYF	TGTGCCAGCAGTGACACTAGCGGGAGGAAACAAGAGACCCAGTACTTC
.	TRBV5-5	TRBJ2-1	.	CASSPTGNLYEQFF	TGTGCCAGCAGCCCAACAGGGAACCTCTATGAGCAGTTCTTC